This is a list of T cell receptor beta chains from one sample in a study of cytomegalovirus exposure and HLA in healthy donors. Sequenced by immunoSEQ multiplex PCR; TCRdb stores in-frame clones only, minus some. The sample lists roughly 110,000 clones, over 60% occurring once. Sequenced sample: PBMCs. Source of these receptors: a male donor in good health and CMV-seronegative. The CDR3 runs from the conserved cysteine through the conserved F or W. The D gene is left open where the match is weak. Some rows mark clone size as missing; the rest say once, few, many or name a class of expanded clone.

length	V	size	D	J	CDR3	DNA
16	TRBV6-1	few	TRBD1	TRBJ2-2	CASSVRDRGFIGELFF	TGTGCCAGCAGTGTGCGGGACAGGGGGTTTATCGGGGAGCTGTTTTTT
15	TRBV27	NA	NA	TRBJ2-7	CASSPPDRPVYEQYF	TGTGCCAGCAGTCCACCTGACAGGCCCGTCTACGAGCAGTACTTC
13	TRBV6-5	NA	NA	TRBJ2-1	CASSYAAYNEQFF	TGTGCCAGCAGTTACGCAGCCTACAATGAGCAGTTCTTC
13	TRBV10-3	NA	NA	TRBJ2-7	CAISVGGAYEQYF	TGTGCCATCAGTGTAGGCGGAGCCTACGAGCAGTACTTC
15	TRBV6-1	NA	TRBD2	TRBJ2-7	CASSEQAGGRYEQYF	TGTGCCAGCAGTGAACAAGCGGGAGGGCGTTACGAGCAGTACTTC
15	TRBV5-1	NA	NA	TRBJ2-2	CASSLGLAVTGELFF	TGCGCCAGCAGCTTGGGGCTAGCTGTGACCGGGGAGCTGTTTTTT
13	TRBV27	NA	NA	TRBJ1-4	CASSFLGNEKLFF	TGTGCCAGCAGTTTTTTGGGCAATGAAAAACTGTTTTTT
16	TRBV9	NA	NA	TRBJ2-1	CASSAPPGKGEDEQFF	TGTGCCAGCAGCGCGCCCCCGGGGAAAGGGGAGGATGAGCAGTTCTTC
15	TRBV6-4	NA	TRBD2	TRBJ2-3	CASSKLAGSTDTQYF	TGTGCCAGCAGTAAACTAGCGGGAAGCACAGATACGCAGTATTTT
12	TRBV28	NA	NA	TRBJ1-1	CASIGQNTEAFF	TGTGCCAGCATTGGGCAGAACACTGAAGCTTTCTTT
15	TRBV7-6	few	TRBD1	TRBJ2-7	CASSLDWTGTYEQYF	TGTGCCAGCAGCTTAGACTGGACAGGGACGTACGAGCAGTACTTC
13	TRBV7-8	NA	TRBD1	TRBJ1-3	CASSYDRGNTIYF	TGTGCCAGCAGCTACGACAGGGGGAACACCATATATTTT
13	TRBV27	NA	NA	TRBJ1-3	CASSLEWGNTIYF	TGTGCCAGCAGTTTAGAGTGGGGAAACACCATATATTTT
13	TRBV2	NA	TRBD2	TRBJ2-1	CASSEAGEGEQFF	TGTGCCAGCAGTGAAGCAGGGGAGGGTGAGCAGTTCTTC
17	TRBV4-1	NA	NA	TRBJ2-7	CASSQVDSPIWRREQYF	TGCGCCAGCAGCCAAGTAGACTCACCAATCTGGCGTCGCGAGCAGTACTTC
14	TRBV10-3	NA	TRBD2	TRBJ2-1	CAISEERGYNEQFF	TGTGCCATCAGTGAGGAGCGGGGCTACAATGAGCAGTTCTTC
14	TRBV5-6	NA	NA	TRBJ1-2	CASSLGRGRDGYTF	TGTGCCAGCAGCTTGGGAAGAGGCCGGGATGGCTACACCTTC
15	TRBV6-5	NA	TRBD1	TRBJ2-7	CASSYSRGLPYEQYF	TGTGCCAGCAGTTACTCCAGGGGGCTCCCCTACGAGCAGTACTTC
15	TRBV18	NA	TRBD1	TRBJ2-4	CASSPPGQAKNIQYF	TGTGCCAGCTCACCACCGGGACAGGCAAAAAACATTCAGTACTTC
15	TRBV25-1	NA	NA	TRBJ1-4	CASSAQGVFGEKLFF	TGTGCCAGCAGTGCACAGGGAGTCTTCGGTGAAAAACTGTTTTTT
20	TRBV4-1	NA	TRBD2	TRBJ2-2	CASRKRIGLAGILNTGELFF	TGCGCCAGCAGAAAAAGGATCGGACTAGCGGGGATACTGAACACCGGGGAGCTGTTTTTT
15	TRBV19	NA	TRBD2	TRBJ2-1	CASSHGTSGYNEQFF	TGTGCCAGTAGTCATGGGACTAGCGGGTACAATGAGCAGTTCTTC
12	TRBV27	few	TRBD2	TRBJ2-1	CASSRLAGEQFF	TGTGCCAGCAGCCGACTAGCGGGCGAGCAGTTCTTC
14	TRBV7-6	NA	NA	TRBJ2-5	CASSLVSSRETQYF	TGTGCCAGCAGCTTAGTATCCAGTCGCGAGACCCAGTACTTC
15	TRBV6-5	NA	TRBD1	TRBJ2-2	CATAMGDRAAGELFF	TGTGCCACCGCCATGGGCGACAGGGCGGCCGGGGAGCTGTTTTTT
18	TRBV11-3	few	NA	TRBJ2-3	CASSLSFLGAEEADTQYF	TGTGCCAGCAGCTTAAGCTTTCTCGGAGCGGAAGAGGCAGATACGCAGTATTTT
15	TRBV5-6	NA	TRBD2	TRBJ2-3	CASSLWRESTDTQYF	TGTGCCAGCAGCTTGTGGCGGGAGAGCACAGATACGCAGTATTTT
13	TRBV6-4	NA	NA	TRBJ2-2	CASSRRESGELFF	TGTGCCAGCAGTAGGAGGGAGTCCGGGGAGCTGTTTTTT
16	TRBV5-1	NA	NA	TRBJ1-2	CASSAQSTGSLYGYTF	TGCGCCAGCAGCGCACAATCGACAGGAAGTCTCTATGGCTACACCTTC
14	TRBV6-1	NA	NA	TRBJ2-4	CASSAGIAKNIQYF	TGTGCCAGCAGTGCCGGGATAGCCAAAAACATTCAGTACTTC
17	TRBV14	NA	TRBD2	TRBJ2-1	CASSQELSGTVYNEQFF	TGTGCCAGCAGCCAAGAGCTTAGCGGGACCGTCTACAATGAGCAGTTCTTC
13	TRBV6-1	NA	NA	TRBJ1-5	CASSVTVDQPQHF	TGTGCCAGCAGTGTGACAGTGGATCAGCCCCAGCATTTT
15	TRBV28	once	NA	TRBJ1-6	CASSLTGLYNSPLHF	TGTGCCAGCAGTTTAACGGGACTTTATAATTCACCCCTCCACTTT
14	TRBV7-9	NA	TRBD2	TRBJ2-7	CASSSSGNSYEQYF	TGTGCCAGCAGCTCTAGCGGGAACTCCTACGAGCAGTACTTC
11	TRBV29-1	NA	TRBD1	TRBJ2-7	CSVTGDGEQYF	TGCAGCGTAACAGGGGATGGCGAGCAGTACTTC
15	TRBV5-1	NA	TRBD1	TRBJ1-2	CASSWGDREAYGYTF	TGCGCCAGCAGCTGGGGGGACAGGGAGGCTTATGGCTACACCTTC
11	TRBV6-6	NA	NA	TRBJ2-7	CASSYSGEQYF	TGTGCCAGCAGTTACTCCGGGGAGCAGTACTTC
13	TRBV18	NA	NA	TRBJ2-7	CASSPSSSYEQYF	TGTGCCAGCTCACCATCGAGTTCCTACGAGCAGTACTTC
17	TRBV27	NA	NA	TRBJ2-7	CASSLLMGVGRGHEQYF	TGTGCCAGCAGTTTATTGATGGGGGTGGGCAGGGGCCACGAGCAGTACTTC
15	TRBV30	NA	TRBD1	TRBJ1-4	CAWTRPGQGSEKLFF	TGTGCCTGGACTCGTCCGGGACAGGGTAGCGAAAAACTGTTTTTT
15	TRBV16	few	TRBD1	TRBJ2-7	CASSQSDRGRYEQYF	TGTGCCAGCAGCCAATCCGACAGGGGCCGATACGAGCAGTACTTC
15	TRBV27	NA	NA	TRBJ2-1	CASSFLGKRGNEQFF	TGTGCCAGCAGTTTCCTAGGAAAGAGAGGCAATGAGCAGTTCTTC
12	TRBV5-4	NA	NA	TRBJ1-1	CASSLVQDEAFF	TGTGCCAGCAGCTTGGTTCAGGATGAAGCTTTCTTT
14	TRBV7-9	NA	NA	TRBJ1-5	CASSREGSNQPQHF	TGTGCCAGCAGCCGGGAAGGGAGCAATCAGCCCCAGCATTTT
15	TRBV25-1	NA	NA	TRBJ1-1	CASSEVGRVDTEAFF	TGTGCCAGCAGTGAAGTGGGGCGCGTGGACACTGAAGCTTTCTTT
14	TRBV27	NA	NA	TRBJ2-5	CASSLGQRLKTQYF	TGTGCCAGCAGTTTAGGTCAGCGCTTGAAGACCCAGTACTTC
14	TRBV6-4	NA	TRBD1	TRBJ2-7	CASSGQGSSYEQYF	TGTGCCAGCAGTGGACAGGGGAGCTCCTACGAGCAGTACTTC
14	TRBV7-8	NA	NA	TRBJ1-1	CASSLRVKGAEAFF	TGTGCCAGCAGCCTCAGGGTGAAGGGCGCTGAAGCTTTCTTT
14	TRBV27	once	NA	TRBJ2-3	CASSWGGLRDTQYF	TGTGCCAGCAGTTGGGGGGGGCTTAGGGATACGCAGTATTTT
16	TRBV9	few	TRBD2	TRBJ2-1	CASSRELAGSYNEQFF	TGTGCCAGCAGTCGGGAACTAGCGGGCTCCTACAATGAGCAGTTCTTC
18	TRBV7-2	NA	TRBD2	TRBJ2-3	CASSLTGRGTLITDTQYF	TGTGCCAGCAGCTTAACCGGGAGGGGGACATTAATCACAGATACGCAGTATTTT
16	TRBV6-6	NA	NA	TRBJ1-1	CASSYANDGGVTEAFF	TGTGCCAGCAGTTACGCCAATGATGGGGGGGTCACTGAAGCTTTCTTT
16	TRBV9	NA	TRBD1	TRBJ1-4	CASSARQGTTNEKLFF	TGTGCCAGCAGCGCAAGACAGGGCACAACTAATGAAAAACTGTTTTTT
15	TRBV5-1	once	NA	TRBJ2-2	CASSLAPSNTGELFF	TGCGCCAGCAGCTTGGCCCCTAGTAACACCGGGGAGCTGTTTTTT
16	TRBV18	NA	NA	TRBJ1-2	CASSATQGVENYGYTF	TGTGCCAGCTCCGCAACACAGGGAGTGGAAAACTATGGCTACACCTTC
13	TRBV5-1	NA	NA	TRBJ1-2	CASSLDPNYGYTF	TGCGCCAGCAGCTTGGATCCGAACTATGGCTACACCTTC
13	TRBV18	few	NA	TRBJ1-2	CASSPGHSYGYTF	TGTGCCAGCTCACCCGGACACTCCTATGGCTACACCTTC